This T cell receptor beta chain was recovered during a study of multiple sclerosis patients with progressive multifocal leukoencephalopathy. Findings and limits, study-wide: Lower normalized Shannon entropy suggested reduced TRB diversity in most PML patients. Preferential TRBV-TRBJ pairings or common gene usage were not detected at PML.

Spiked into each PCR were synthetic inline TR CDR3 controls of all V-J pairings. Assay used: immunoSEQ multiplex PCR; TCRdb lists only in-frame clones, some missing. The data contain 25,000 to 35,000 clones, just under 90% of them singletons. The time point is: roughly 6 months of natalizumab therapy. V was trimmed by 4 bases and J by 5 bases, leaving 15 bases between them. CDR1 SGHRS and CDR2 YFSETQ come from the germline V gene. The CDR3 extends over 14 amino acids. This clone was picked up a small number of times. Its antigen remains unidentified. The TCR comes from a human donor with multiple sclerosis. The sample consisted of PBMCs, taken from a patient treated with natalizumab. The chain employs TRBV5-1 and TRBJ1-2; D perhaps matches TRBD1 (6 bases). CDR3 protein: CASSPEGGEYGYTF. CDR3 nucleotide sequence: TGCGCCAGCAGCCCCGAGGGGGGGGAATATGGCTACACCTTC.